One and the same sample provided the 12 T cell receptor beta chains below, sequenced in a study of CD8 T cells in ankylosing spondylitis. For these receptors, no antigen is known. Study-level results: Ankylosing spondylitis blood seemed to carry a telltale TCR beta motif made of several highly homologous variants.

TCRdb reanalysed the 5' RACE reads using MiXCR and keeps one entry per CDR3 protein. Of about 480,000 distinct CDR3 sequences in the sample, approximately 17% are singletons; the top ten hold around 0.92%. The sequenced material came from blood, either unsorted or a sorted T cell fraction (not recorded which). These receptors all stem from a male donor with ankylosing spondylitis.

This sequence joins TRBV18 and TRBJ1-3; TRBD1 agrees at 7 bases. The V gene's germline CDR1 is KGHSH and CDR2 LQKENI. V gave up 6 bases and J gave up 7 bases; unmatched junction bases: 6. The CDR3 extends over 13 amino acids. CDR3 bases: TGTGCCAGCTCTCCGACAGGGACGAACACCATATATTTT. It translates to CASSPTGTNTIYF.

This clonotype was seen a handful of times. This chain connects TRBV29-1 to TRBJ2-1; 12 bases map to TRBD2. The CDR3 covers 13 residues. Losses at the gene ends were 8 bases for V and 5 bases for J; bases not matched to a gene: 4. Germline CDR1 and CDR2: SQVTM and ANQGSEA. CDR3 loop: CSFWTSGNNEQFF. The CDR3 DNA is TGCAGCTTCTGGACTAGCGGGAACAATGAGCAGTTCTTC.

This chain links TRBV6-5 with TRBJ2-3; maybe TRBD1 (6 bases). CDR1 is MNHEY and CDR2 is SVGAGI in the germline V gene. The CDR3 spans 15 residues. The V gene lost 6 bases and the J gene lost 0 bases, with 13 bases spanning the gap. The CDR3 DNA is TGTGCCAGCAGCTACAGGGCGAGTAGCACAGATACGCAGTATTTT. Its protein is CASSYRASSTDTQYF.

This clonotype showed up just a few times. The chain uses TRBV25-1 and TRBJ2-7; 7 bases line up with TRBD2. CDR1 is MGHDK, CDR2 SYGVNS, per germline. V was pared by 4 bases and J by 5 bases, with 8 bases of the junction left unmatched. This CDR3 has 14 residues. CDR3 DNA: TGTGCCAGCAGTGTCCCCGGGGGGAGCCACGAGCAGTACTTC. Translation gives CASSVPGGSHEQYF.

This clonotype was seen a handful of times. J is TRBJ2-5 and V is TRBV6-1; D is unclear. The CDR3 totals 15 residues. Germline CDR1 reads MNHNS; CDR2 reads SASEGT. V lost 7 bases and J 3 bases, leaving 18 bases between the germline ends. CDR3 amino acids: CASTMGGYWEETQYF. CDR3 DNA sequence: TGTGCCAGCACCATGGGCGGATACTGGGAAGAGACCCAGTACTTC.

This clonotype turned up a few times. The V gene is TRBV6-1, the J gene TRBJ2-5; tentatively, D is TRBD1 or TRBD2 (6 bases each). V was clipped by 6 bases and J by 5 bases, with 19 bases between them. The germline CDR1 and CDR2 sequences are MNHNS and SASEGT. This CDR3 spans 15 amino acids. This CDR3 is CASSGVGGPWETQYF. CDR3 nucleotide sequence: TGTGCCAGCAGCGGGGTAGGGGGGCCCTGGGAGACCCAGTACTTC.

V and J are TRBV5-1 and TRBJ2-7, with no clear D. The CDR3 is 16 amino acids. Germline V gene lookup returns CDR1 SGHRS and CDR2 YFSETQ. V was shortened by 0 bases and J by 0 bases, with 13 bases between the two germline ends. In DNA form, the CDR3 reads TGCGCCAGCAGCTTGGCAGCCGTGGGCGGCTCCTACGAGCAGTACTTC. It encodes CASSLAAVGGSYEQYF.

V and J are TRBV12-3 or TRBV12-4 and TRBJ2-6; 7 nucleotides agree with TRBD2. The CDR3 totals 18 residues. With 5 bases clipped from V and 2 bases from J, the junction kept 12 bases outside the gene matches. CDR3 sequence reads: CASSGWGGSTTGANVLTF. CDR3 in DNA: TGTGCCAGCAGTGGCTGGGGCGGGAGCACCACTGGGGCCAACGTCCTGACTTTC.

The gene calls are TRBV6-5 and TRBJ1-4, with D maybe TRBD1 (6 bases). The V end was cut by 0 bases, the J end by 0 bases, with 11 bases between. Germline V CDR1 and CDR2: MNHEY, SVGAGI. This CDR3 spans 17 amino acids. CDR3 in amino acids: CASSYSWTASTNEKLFF. The CDR3, as DNA: TGTGCCAGCAGTTACTCCTGGACAGCCTCAACTAATGAAAAACTGTTTTTT.

The chain combines TRBV6-2 or TRBV6-3 with TRBJ2-2; D not resolved. The germline CDR1 and CDR2 sequences are MNHEY and SVGEGT. This CDR3 contains 15 residues. Trimming shortened V by 0 bases and J by 4 bases, and 9 bases separated the two germline ends. The CDR3 spells CASSYSGSGTGELFF. Written as DNA, the CDR3 is TGTGCCAGCAGTTACTCTGGTTCGGGCACCGGGGAGCTGTTTTTT.

The genes are TRBV24-1 and TRBJ2-5; possibly TRBD2 for D (6 bases). V lost 4 bases to trimming and J lost 1 base, with 15 bases between them. The CDR3 sequence is 16 residues long. The germline V gene has CDR1 KGHDR and CDR2 SFDVKD. The DNA of the CDR3 is TGTGCCACCAGTGACTCCTCGGGAGCTCGCCAAGAGACCCAGTACTTC. It encodes CATSDSSGARQETQYF.

Ten or more counts support this clonotype. The genes are TRBV5-1 and TRBJ1-1; TRBD1 aligns across 7 bases. The CDR3 contains 13 residues. Looked up from germline, CDR1 is SGHRS and CDR2 is YFSETQ. The trim removed 3 bases at V and 4 bases at J, leaving 3 bases unmatched. The CDR3 DNA reads TGCGCCAGCAGCTACCAGGGGGGCACTGAAGCTTTCTTT. Protein sequence: CASSYQGGTEAFF. Combining the CDR3 with reference TRBV5-1 and TRBJ1-1 gives the whole variable domain KAGVTQTPRYLIKTRGQQVTLSCSPISGHRSVSWYQQTPGQGLQFLFEYFSETQRNKGNFPGRFSGRQFSNSRSEMNVSTLELGDSALYLCASSYQGGTEAFFGQGTRLTVV.